Presented here are 26 T cell receptor beta chains from one specimen sequenced in a study of cytomegalovirus exposure and HLA in healthy donors. The PCR contained 60 Vbeta and 13 Jbeta primers. Method: immunoSEQ multiplex PCR; TCRdb's copy keeps in-frame clones and lacks some. The specimen's table records around 50,000 clones. Source material: PBMCs. The receptor set was obtained from a woman aged 40 to 50 in good health and CMV-seronegative.

The gene calls are TRBV5-4 and TRBJ2-1; D not resolved. The length of the CDR3 is 14 residues. Germline V gene lookup returns CDR1 SGHNT and CDR2 YYREEE (reference sequence). V was trimmed by 0 bases and J by 5 bases, leaving 9 bases between them. The CDR3 nucleotides are TGTGCCAGCAGCTTGGGACAAGCCGACAATGAGCAGTTCTTC. Its translation: CASSLGQADNEQFF.

The chain has TRBV4-3 and TRBJ2-7; a weak D match, TRBD2 (7 bases). Trimming cost V 3 bases and J 5 bases, with 17 bases left between them. CDR3 size: 15 residues. Germline V lookup: CDR1 LGHNA, CDR2 YSLEER. The CDR3 region has the DNA TGCGCCAGCAGCCAGGGCCGGGGGGCTCTAGACGAGCAGTACTTC. This translates into CASSQGRGALDEQYF.

The genes are TRBV7-3 and TRBJ2-1, with no clear D. From germline, CDR1 is SGHTA and CDR2 FQGTGA. This CDR3 has 13 residues. Trimming shortened V by 2 bases and J by 9 bases, and 11 bases separated the two germline ends. CDR3 residues: CASSLSSRSEQFF. The CDR3 bases are TGTGCCAGCAGCTTATCATCGAGGAGTGAGCAGTTCTTC.

Of note for this clone: One end of the junction fails to match germline, which may point to a read error. The chain uses TRBV4-1 and TRBJ1-1; a weak D match, TRBD1 (6 bases). Germline V gene data show CDR1 as MGHRA and CDR2 as YSYEKL. This CDR3 has 14 residues. CDR3 DNA: TGCGCCAGCAGCCAAACCAGGGGAGGGACTGAAGATTTCTTT. As protein: CASSQTRGGTEDFF.

This chain connects TRBV5-1 to TRBJ2-1; 16 bases line up with TRBD2. The V and J ends lost 5 bases and 4 bases, in that order; junction bases with no gene match: 6. Germline CDR1 and CDR2: SGHRS and YFSETQ. This CDR3 has 17 residues. The CDR3 bases are TGCGCCAGCAGGTCTCCGGGACTAGCGGGGGGGTACAATGAGCAGTTCTTC. Translating gives CASRSPGLAGGYNEQFF.

The chain links TRBV4-2 to TRBJ2-7; TRBD2 aligns across 9 bases. The CDR3 extends over 17 amino acids. Germline V gene lookup returns CDR1 LGHNA and CDR2 YNFKEQ. Trimming took 3 bases from V and 3 from J; bases not matched to a gene: 12. The CDR3 DNA follows: TGTGCCAGCAGCCAGGGACTAGGCGGGAGGGAAGACTACGAGCAGTACTTC. It specifies CASSQGLGGREDYEQYF.

This chain links TRBV28 with TRBJ1-4, with TRBD1 as a possible D gene (5 bases). This CDR3 spans 14 amino acids. The germline V gene encodes CDR1 MDHEN and CDR2 SYDVKM. Trimming shortened V by 2 bases and J by 7 bases, and 11 bases separated the two germline ends. The CDR3 region is CASSLLGRAEKLFF. The CDR3 DNA is TGTGCCAGCAGTTTACTGGGCAGGGCTGAAAAACTGTTTTTT.

This chain links TRBV5-8 with TRBJ1-2; TRBD1 agrees at 8 bases. The CDR3 runs 15 residues. Germline trimming cut 4 bases from V and 3 bases from J; bases unmatched to any gene: 8. Germline CDR1 SGHTS, CDR2 YDEGEE. The CDR3 here is CASSHGQGSYYGYTF. The CDR3, as DNA: TGTGCCAGCAGCCATGGACAGGGATCCTACTATGGCTACACCTTC. The full variable domain, with the rest looked up from reference TRBV5-8 and TRBJ1-2, is EAGVTQSPTHLIKTRGQQATLRCSPISGHTSVYWYQQALGLGLQFLLWYDEGEERNRGNFPPRFSGRQFPNYSSELNVNALELEDSALYLCASSHGQGSYYGYTFGSGTRLTVV.

The V gene is TRBV7-9, the J gene TRBJ1-2; 7 positions match TRBD1. Germline CDR1 reads SEHNR; CDR2 reads FQNEAQ (reference sequence). This CDR3 comprises 13 residues. Trimming cost V 5 bases and J 4 bases; bases outside gene matches: 4. This CDR3 reads CASSPGQSYGYTF. Written as DNA, the CDR3 is TGTGCCAGCAGCCCGGGACAGAGCTATGGCTACACCTTC.

The V gene is TRBV7-3, the J gene TRBJ1-2; TRBD1 matches at 7 bases. The CDR3 is 16 amino acids. Germline assignment: CDR1 SGHTA and CDR2 FQGTGA. The trim removed 5 bases at V and 0 bases at J, leaving 9 bases unmatched. The CDR3 loop is CASSPQTGLANYGYTF. In nucleotides, the CDR3 is TGTGCCAGCAGCCCACAGACAGGGTTGGCTAACTATGGCTACACCTTC.

The rearrangement links TRBV11-1 to TRBJ2-1; the match to TRBD2 covers 8 bases. Germline CDR1 and CDR2: SGHAT and FQDESV (reference sequence). V was clipped by 1 base and J by 5 bases; unmatched bases: 7. CDR3 length equals 16 residues. In nucleotides, the CDR3 is TGTGCCAGCAGCTTAGTCGGGACTAGTCGGGACAATGAGCAGTTCTTC. The encoded protein is CASSLVGTSRDNEQFF.

Notes on this clone: Distinct nucleotide sequences in the sample also encode this CDR3. This sequence joins TRBV7-3 and TRBJ2-5; 7 bases line up with TRBD2. Germline trimming cut 5 bases from V and 2 bases from J; bases unmatched to any gene: 5. From germline, CDR1 is SGHTA and CDR2 FQGTGA. The CDR3 has 14 residues. The CDR3 bases are TGTGCCAGCAGCCCGACGGGACTACAAGAGACCCAGTACTTC. Translation: CASSPTGLQETQYF. Combining the CDR3 with reference TRBV7-3 and TRBJ2-5 gives the whole variable domain GAGVSQTPSNKVTEKGKYVELRCDPISGHTALYWYRQSLGQGPEFLIYFQGTGAADDSGLPNDRFFAVRPEGSVSTLKIQRTERGDSAVYLCASSPTGLQETQYFGPGTRLLVL.

The gene calls are TRBV5-1 and TRBJ1-1, with D unresolved. From germline, CDR1 is SGHRS and CDR2 YFSETQ. Trimming took 9 bases from V and 3 from J, leaving 18 bases between them. This CDR3 comprises 14 residues. CDR3 residues: CATRPTPGDTEAFF. In DNA form, the CDR3 reads TGCGCCACTCGTCCTACACCCGGGGACACTGAAGCTTTCTTT.

The CDR3 sequence: CASSVLSEVNTEAFF. In DNA, the CDR3 is TGTGCCAGCAGTGTTCTATCCGAGGTGAACACTGAAGCTTTCTTT. This chain uses TRBV6-1 with TRBJ1-1; no clear D. The V and J ends lost 4 bases and 0 bases respectively, with 12 bases between them. The CDR3 consists of 15 residues. Per the germline V gene, CDR1 is MNHNS and CDR2 is SASEGT.

The rearrangement links TRBV30 to TRBJ1-1; TRBD1 might be the D (5 bases). Trimming left V 5 bases short and J 1 base short, with 11 bases between. The CDR3 contains 13 residues. The germline V gene encodes CDR1 GTSNPN and CDR2 SVGIG (reference sequence). The CDR3 sequence is CAWGEGRNTEAFF. The CDR3 DNA follows: TGTGCCTGGGGGGAGGGGAGGAACACTGAAGCTTTCTTT.

As regards this clone: In the same sample, other DNA sequences code for this CDR3. The genes are TRBV4-3 and TRBJ2-5, with 7 bases lining up with TRBD2. The CDR3 is made up of 15 amino acids. V shed 4 bases, J shed 1 base, and the junction held 6 bases outside the gene matches. CDR1 and CDR2 from the germline V gene are LGHNA and YSLEER. The CDR3 bases are TGCGCCAGCAGCCCTAGCGGCAGAATCCAAGAGACCCAGTACTTC. It translates to CASSPSGRIQETQYF.

This rearrangement joins TRBV19 to TRBJ1-1; no firm D call. The ends were cut back, 6 bases at V and 7 bases at J, with 18 bases in the middle. Per germline, CDR1 LNHDA and CDR2 SQIVND (reference sequence). CDR3 length: 14 amino acids. This CDR3 reads CASRSRRNTGEAFF. As DNA, the CDR3 is TGTGCCAGTAGGAGTCGCAGAAACACGGGTGAAGCTTTCTTT.

The rearrangement uses TRBV7-9 and TRBJ2-7, with 10 bases that match TRBD1. Per germline, CDR1 SEHNR and CDR2 FQNEAQ (reference sequence). V was clipped by 4 bases and J by 3 bases; unmatched bases: 6. The CDR3 is 15 amino acids. CDR3 protein: CASSSPGQGNYEQYF. CDR3 DNA: TGTGCCAGCAGCTCTCCGGGACAGGGGAACTACGAGCAGTACTTC.

The chain links TRBV29-1 to TRBJ1-2; D remains ambiguous. V lost 4 bases and J lost 1, with 7 bases in between. This CDR3 is built from 12 residues. The germline V gene has CDR1 SQVTM and CDR2 ANQGSEA. The CDR3 region has the DNA TGCAGCGTTGGTCAATTTAACTATGGCTACACCTTC. This sequence encodes CSVGQFNYGYTF.

This chain connects TRBV19 to TRBJ2-3; 7 bases match TRBD1. Unmatched junction bases numbered 29, after V lost 5 bases and J lost 6 bases. This CDR3 has 21 amino acids. CDR1 is LNHDA and CDR2 is SQIVND in the germline V gene (reference sequence). The CDR3 nucleotides read TGTGCCAGTAGTTCTCCCCCTCTCGGACAGGAGGACAACAGCGCTCCGGATACGCAGTATTTT. Protein product: CASSSPPLGQEDNSAPDTQYF.

The CDR3: CASSARDRGQGYEQYF. The DNA of the CDR3 is TGTGCCAGCAGCGCCCGGGACAGAGGCCAAGGCTACGAGCAGTACTTC. This chain connects TRBV7-9 to TRBJ2-7, with 7 bases that match TRBD1. The CDR3 is made up of 16 amino acids. Trimming took 5 bases from V and 3 from J; bases not matched to a gene: 13. Germline V gene data show CDR1 as SEHNR and CDR2 as FQNEAQ (reference sequence). The entire variable domain, with the rest obtained from reference TRBV7-9 and TRBJ2-7, is as follows: DTGVSQNPRHKITKRGQNVTFRCDPISEHNRLYWYRQTLGQGPEFLTYFQNEAQLEKSRLLSDRFSAERPKGSFSTLEIQRTEQGDSAMYLCASSARDRGQGYEQYFGPGTRLTVT.

The chain couples TRBV29-1 to TRBJ2-2, with TRBD1 matching 10 bases. The CDR3 is made up of 13 amino acids. Germline CDR1 reads SQVTM; CDR2 reads ANQGSEA. Trimming removed 4 bases from V and 4 bases from J; junction bases left unmatched: 0. CDR3 sequence (DNA): TGCAGCGTTGGGACAGGGGGCACCGGGGAGCTGTTTTTT. Protein sequence: CSVGTGGTGELFF.

With respect to this clone: One end of the junction varies from germline; a read error may be responsible. The chain links TRBV10-3 to TRBJ2-5, with TRBD2 identical over 11 bases. Germline loops: CDR1 ENHRY, CDR2 SYGVKD. The CDR3 runs to 17 residues. The CDR3 nucleotides read TGTGCCATCAGTGAGGGACTAGGGACTAGCGGCCAAGAGAACCAGTACTTC. Its translation: CAISEGLGTSGQENQYF.

CDR3 nucleotide sequence: TGTGCCAGCAGGGCCGGACAGGGGAGAGCTTTCTTT. Amino acids: CASRAGQGRAFF. The chain is built from TRBV6-5 and TRBJ1-1; 9 bases are a match to TRBD1. This CDR3 comprises 12 residues. Germline V gene lookup returns CDR1 MNHEY and CDR2 SVGAGI. V shed 6 bases, J shed 10 bases, and the junction held 6 bases outside the gene matches.

The chain combines TRBV28 with TRBJ2-7; D is ambiguous. The CDR3 sequence is 12 residues long. Germline V gives CDR1 MDHEN, CDR2 SYDVKM. The V end was cut by 2 bases, the J end by 3 bases, with 5 bases between. The CDR3: CASSLQVYEQYF. CDR3 coding DNA: TGTGCCAGCAGTTTACAGGTCTACGAGCAGTACTTC.

V usage is TRBV5-4 and J usage is TRBJ2-7, with TRBD1 identical over 8 bases. V shed 3 bases, J shed 3 bases, and the junction held 5 bases outside the gene matches. The CDR3 is 14 residues long. Germline V gene sequence: CDR1 SGHNT, CDR2 YYREEE (reference sequence). CDR3 amino acids: CASSSQGGSYEQYF. DNA for the CDR3: TGTGCCAGCAGCTCACAGGGGGGTAGCTACGAGCAGTACTTC.